The 18 T cell receptor beta chains in this list originate from one sample, sequenced in a study of shared clonotypes between healthy human individuals. Data came from immunoSEQ multiplex PCR; TCRdb stores just in-frame clones and leaves some out. Among about 1.1 million clones, around 78% were seen once, and the ten largest hold 0.61%. The specimen was memory CD4+ T cells from PBMCs. The subset denotes: CD45RA-negative fraction. These receptors came from a man between 18 and 35 years old in good health. Some clones in this sample may be carry-over from other donors' samples.

The genes are TRBV11-2 and TRBJ2-1; 9 nucleotides match TRBD2. Germline lookup yields CDR1 SGHAT and CDR2 FQNNGV. V lost 0 bases to trimming and J lost 8 bases; unmatched junction nucleotides: 5. This CDR3 contains 15 residues. The CDR3 loop is CASSLERLAGYEQFF. The CDR3 DNA reads TGTGCCAGCAGCTTAGAAAGGCTAGCGGGGTATGAGCAGTTCTTC.

The chain uses TRBV18 and TRBJ2-2; D might be TRBD2 (6 bases). CDR3 length: 14 amino acids. V gave up 4 bases and J gave up 1 base, with 7 bases separating them. From germline, CDR1 is KGHSH and CDR2 LQKENI. CDR3 coding DNA: TGTGCCAGCTCACAAGCGGGGAACACCGGGGAGCTGTTTTTT. This codes for CASSQAGNTGELFF.

The genes are TRBV30 and TRBJ1-5; 7 bases line up with TRBD1. Unmatched junction bases numbered 4, after V lost 0 bases and J lost 2 bases. CDR1 is GTSNPN and CDR2 is SVGIG in the germline V gene (reference sequence). This CDR3 comprises 15 residues. CDR3 bases: TGTGCCTGGAGTGTTGCAGGGGGAGGCAATCAGCCCCAGCATTTT. Encoded protein: CAWSVAGGGNQPQHF.

This clone was detected only once. This rearrangement joins TRBV10-3 to TRBJ2-6, with D possibly matching TRBD1 (6 bases). This CDR3 is built from 17 residues. The germline V gene encodes CDR1 ENHRY and CDR2 SYGVKD. Trimming took off 4 bases at V and 0 bases at J, with 13 bases between the two ends. The DNA for the CDR3 is TGTGCCATCAGTGGTCCGGGACAACGCTCTGGGGCCAACGTCCTGACTTTC. Translated: CAISGPGQRSGANVLTF.

The CDR3 spells CASSLAGSDQETQYF. In DNA form, the CDR3 reads TGTGCCAGCAGCTTAGCAGGTAGCGACCAAGAGACCCAGTACTTC. The chain carries TRBV7-2 and TRBJ2-5, with D perhaps matching TRBD2 (5 bases). This CDR3 has 15 amino acids. Germline-derived CDR1 and CDR2 are SGHTA and FQGNSA. Trimming took 0 bases from V and 0 from J, leaving 8 bases between them.

CDR3 in DNA: TGTGCCATCAGTGATGCGGGGGGCGAGCAGTACTTC. This gives the protein CAISDAGGEQYF. The chain uses TRBV10-3 and TRBJ2-7; 8 bases align to TRBD2. V shed 3 bases and J 6 bases; nucleotides not matched to a gene: 1. The V gene's germline CDR1 is ENHRY and CDR2 SYGVKD. The CDR3 loop spans 12 amino acids.

CDR3 amino acids: CASRAPGTGGDYGYTF. DNA for the CDR3: TGTGCCAGCAGAGCCCCCGGGACAGGGGGGGACTATGGCTACACCTTC. The V and J genes are TRBV9 and TRBJ1-2; 11 bases are a match to TRBD1. The CDR3 loop spans 16 amino acids. V shed 5 bases and J 3 bases; nucleotides not matched to a gene: 9. Germline CDR1 and CDR2: SGDLS and YYNGEE.

This rearrangement joins TRBV7-2 to TRBJ2-3, with TRBD1 matching 10 bases. The V segment lost 6 bases and the J segment 1 base; nucleotides outside the gene matches: 4. CDR1 and CDR2 (germline): SGHTA, FQGNSA. This CDR3 is built from 15 residues. The CDR3 DNA sequence: TGTGCCAGCAGTCGACAGGGGGCAGGCACAGATACGCAGTATTTT. Translating gives CASSRQGAGTDTQYF.

The J gene is TRBJ1-3, the V gene TRBV30; D may be TRBD1 (6 bases). The germline gives CDR1 GTSNPN, CDR2 SVGIG (reference sequence). Trimming took 4 bases from V and 2 from J, leaving 12 bases between them. This CDR3 is built from 14 residues. This CDR3 is CAWNTGSAGNTIYF. Written as DNA, the CDR3 is TGTGCCTGGAACACAGGGTCAGCTGGAAACACCATATATTTT. Drawing the rest from reference TRBV30 and TRBJ1-3, the complete variable domain is SQTIHQWPATLVQPVGSPLSLECTVEGTSNPNLYWYRQAAGRGLQLLFYSVGIGQISSEVPQNLSASRPQDRQFILSSKKLLLSDSGFYLCAWNTGSAGNTIYFGEGSWLTVV.

The sample holds a few counts of this clone. The gene calls are TRBV2 and TRBJ2-1; D not resolved. The germline gives CDR1 SNHLY, CDR2 FYNNEI. The CDR3 extends over 14 amino acids. V was trimmed by 3 bases and J by 6 bases, leaving 12 bases between them. In nucleotides, the CDR3 is TGTGCCAGCAGTGACCTACGTACGGCCAATGAGCAGTTCTTC. Protein: CASSDLRTANEQFF.

The sample holds one count of this clone. This chain connects TRBV5-4 to TRBJ1-1; D call uncertain. CDR3 length: 12 amino acids. Germline V gene lookup returns CDR1 SGHNT and CDR2 YYREEE (reference sequence). V was shortened by 4 bases and J by 1 base, with 5 bases between the two germline ends. The CDR3 loop reads CASSPRNTEAFF. The CDR3, as DNA: TGTGCCAGCAGCCCCAGGAACACTGAAGCTTTCTTT.

The chain recombines TRBV19 with TRBJ1-4; D ambiguous. The CDR3 is 14 residues long. CDR1 and CDR2 (germline): LNHDA, SQIVND (reference sequence). V dropped 6 bases and J dropped 8 bases, with 16 bases sitting between them. The CDR3 DNA sequence: TGTGCCAGTAGCAGGAGGTCGAGAGGGGAAAAACTGTTTTTT. Translation gives CASSRRSRGEKLFF.

This clone was seen only once. The genes are TRBV12-5 and TRBJ2-4; maybe TRBD1 (6 bases). The CDR3 runs 14 residues. CDR1 is LGHNT, CDR2 FRNRAP, per germline. The V end was cut by 6 bases, the J end by 9 bases, with 18 bases between. The CDR3 DNA follows: TGTGCTAGTGGAAGGGACATCCCCCCGAGCATTCAGTACTTC. Translation: CASGRDIPPSIQYF.

This clone was found once. In the same sample, other DNA sequences code for this CDR3. The genes are TRBV28 and TRBJ2-7, with D unresolved. Germline V gives CDR1 MDHEN, CDR2 SYDVKM. The V and J ends lost 2 bases and 6 bases respectively, with 8 bases between them. This CDR3 spans 12 amino acids. The CDR3 DNA follows: TGTGCCAGCAGTTTAGAGCGCCGCGAGCAGTACTTC. It is translated as CASSLERREQYF.

Worth noting for this clone: Additional DNA sequences in this sample encode the identical CDR3. The rearrangement uses TRBV6-6 and TRBJ2-7, with D hard to call. V was shortened by 8 bases and J by 2 bases, with 7 bases between the two germline ends. Germline assignment: CDR1 MNHNY and CDR2 SVGAGI (reference sequence). The CDR3 loop spans 11 amino acids. CDR3 amino acids: CASGGTYEQYF. CDR3 sequence (DNA): TGTGCCAGCGGCGGAACCTACGAGCAGTACTTC.

The chain joins TRBV4-2 to TRBJ2-2; no definite D call. Germline CDR1 is LGHNA and CDR2 is YNFKEQ. Trimming cost V 4 bases and J 8 bases, with 11 bases left between them. This CDR3 contains 13 residues. The CDR3 region is CASSPRGRGELFF. The CDR3, as DNA: TGTGCCAGCAGCCCGCGCGGTAGGGGGGAGCTGTTTTTT.

The chain carries TRBV7-2 and TRBJ1-2; 9 bases match TRBD1. The V and J ends lost 5 bases and 7 bases, in that order; junction bases with no gene match: 17. The CDR3 covers 17 residues. Germline V gives CDR1 SGHTA, CDR2 FQGNSA. CDR3 in amino acids: CASSRELLTGGRVGYTF. The CDR3 coding sequence is TGTGCCAGCAGCCGAGAACTACTTACAGGGGGCAGGGTTGGCTACACCTTC.

The J gene is TRBJ2-3, the V gene TRBV30, with D perhaps assigned TRBD1 or TRBD2 (5 bases each). CDR3 length equals 13 residues. CDR1 GTSNPN and CDR2 SVGIG come from the germline V gene (reference sequence). V shed 8 bases and J shed 4 bases, with 16 bases lying between them. CDR3 sequence reads: CAAWGWVSDTQYF. Here the CDR3 DNA reads TGTGCCGCGTGGGGGTGGGTCTCAGATACGCAGTATTTT.